The clone carrying this T cell receptor (delta chain) was seen a handful of times. This sequence is one base from a far larger clone and is likely a read error. Additional DNA sequences in this sample encode the identical CDR3. The data were taken from a study of gamma-delta T cells after stem cell transplantation. TCRdb processed the RT-PCR reads again with the CATT caller. The sample consists of around 16,000 delta-chain clones, less than 10% of them appearing once. The CDR3 is 17 residues long. The V segment lost 2 bases and the J segment 5 bases; nucleotides outside the gene matches: 10. Germline assignment: CDR1 GEAIGNYY and CDR2 EKD.

The sequencing sample was made of gamma-delta T cells. This sequence joins TRDV2 and TRDJ1; 13 positions match TRDD3. The sequence came from a human donor. It is not recorded whose cells these are; they may come from a transplant donor. The CDR3 DNA reads as TGTGCCTGTGACAGACTACTGGGGGATACGCGGGCTGATAAACTCATCTTT. Translating gives CACDRLLGDTRADKLIF.